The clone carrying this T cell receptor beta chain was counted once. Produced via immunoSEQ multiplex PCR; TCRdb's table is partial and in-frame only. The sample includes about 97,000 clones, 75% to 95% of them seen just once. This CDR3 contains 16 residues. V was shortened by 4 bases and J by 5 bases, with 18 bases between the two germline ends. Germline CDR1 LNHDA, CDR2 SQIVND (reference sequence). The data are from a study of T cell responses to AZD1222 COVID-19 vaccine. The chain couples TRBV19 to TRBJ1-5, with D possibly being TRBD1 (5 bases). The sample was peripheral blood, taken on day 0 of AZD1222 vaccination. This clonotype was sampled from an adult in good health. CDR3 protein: CASSKRPGLTHQPQHF. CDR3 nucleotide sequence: TGTGCCAGTAGTAAGAGGCCGGGACTCACCCATCAGCCCCAGCATTTT.